This section outlines one T cell receptor beta chain sequence together with its context. Distinct nucleotide sequences in the sample also encode this CDR3. This entry comes from a study of blood T cell repertoires in COVID-19. Study-level background: Acute and convalescent COVID-19 samples came from the United States, Italy and Spain.

Generated by immunoSEQ multiplex PCR, the TCRdb table keeps only in-frame clones and is missing some. The sample lists hundreds of thousands of clones, around 87% occurring once. Trimming cost V 3 bases and J 4 bases, with 2 bases left between them. The CDR3 has 12 residues. Germline CDR1 reads SGHDT; CDR2 reads YYEEEE. This sequence joins TRBV5-6 and TRBJ1-6; D call uncertain. The receptor comes from a woman aged 18 to 35 with acute COVID-19. The sample comprised PBMCs or T cells enriched from blood (not recorded which). CDR3 nucleotide sequence: TGTGCCAGCAGCTCGTATAATTCACCCCTCCACTTT. This codes for CASSSYNSPLHF.